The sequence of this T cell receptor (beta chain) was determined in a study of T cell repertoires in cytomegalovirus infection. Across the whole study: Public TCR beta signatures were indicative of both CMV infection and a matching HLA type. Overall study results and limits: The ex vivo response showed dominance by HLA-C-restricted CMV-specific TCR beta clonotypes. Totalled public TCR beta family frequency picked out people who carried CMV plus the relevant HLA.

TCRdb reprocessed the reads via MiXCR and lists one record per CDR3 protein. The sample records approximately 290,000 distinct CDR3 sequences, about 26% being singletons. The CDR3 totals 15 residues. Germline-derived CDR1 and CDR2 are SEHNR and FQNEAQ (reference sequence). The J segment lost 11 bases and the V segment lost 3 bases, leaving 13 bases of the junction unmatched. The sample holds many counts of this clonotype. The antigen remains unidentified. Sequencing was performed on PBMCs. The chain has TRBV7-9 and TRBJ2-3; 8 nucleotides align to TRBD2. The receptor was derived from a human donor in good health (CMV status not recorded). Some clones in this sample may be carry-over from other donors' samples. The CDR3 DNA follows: TGTGCCAGCAGCTTGCGGACTAGCCCACGTGTGTGGCAGTATTTT. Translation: CASSLRTSPRVWQYF.